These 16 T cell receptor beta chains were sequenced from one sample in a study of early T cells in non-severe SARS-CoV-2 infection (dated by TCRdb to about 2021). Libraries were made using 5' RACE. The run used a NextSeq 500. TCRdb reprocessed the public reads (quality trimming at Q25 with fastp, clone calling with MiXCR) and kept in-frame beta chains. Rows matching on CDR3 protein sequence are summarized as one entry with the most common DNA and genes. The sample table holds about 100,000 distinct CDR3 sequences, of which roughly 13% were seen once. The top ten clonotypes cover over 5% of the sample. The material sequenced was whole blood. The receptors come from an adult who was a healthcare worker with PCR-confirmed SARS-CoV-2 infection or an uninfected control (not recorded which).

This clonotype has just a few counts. The CDR3 DNA follows: TGTGCCAGAACCGGAGCTCGGGAGTGGGTATCTGATACGCAGTATTTT. This gives the protein CARTGAREWVSDTQYF. The chain is built from TRBV5-3 and TRBJ2-3, with a weak D call TRBD2 (6 bases). TRBV5-3 is an open reading frame whose function is uncertain. The CDR3 has 16 amino acids. The germline V and J ends were trimmed by 6 bases and 6 bases, with 23 bases remaining between them.

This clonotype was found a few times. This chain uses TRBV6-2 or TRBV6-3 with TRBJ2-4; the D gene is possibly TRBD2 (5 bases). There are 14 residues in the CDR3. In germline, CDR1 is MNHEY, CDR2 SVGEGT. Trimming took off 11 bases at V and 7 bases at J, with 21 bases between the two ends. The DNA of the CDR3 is TGTGCCGCAGCTAAGGGCGTCGGAGGCAACATTCAGTACTTC. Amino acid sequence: CAAAKGVGGNIQYF.

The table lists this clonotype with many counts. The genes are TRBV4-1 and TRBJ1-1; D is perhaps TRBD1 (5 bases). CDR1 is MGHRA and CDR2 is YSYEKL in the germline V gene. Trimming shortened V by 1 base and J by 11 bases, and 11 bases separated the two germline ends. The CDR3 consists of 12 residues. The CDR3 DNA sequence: TGCGCCAGCAGCCAAGTTCGGGGCTCGGCTTTCTTT. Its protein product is CASSQVRGSAFF.

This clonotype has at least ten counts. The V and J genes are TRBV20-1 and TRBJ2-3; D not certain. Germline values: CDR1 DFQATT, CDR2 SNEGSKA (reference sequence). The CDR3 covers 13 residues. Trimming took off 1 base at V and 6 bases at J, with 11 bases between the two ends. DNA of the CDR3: TGCAGTGCTAGAGGTCCAGTCGGTGATACGCAGTATTTT. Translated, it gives CSARGPVGDTQYF.

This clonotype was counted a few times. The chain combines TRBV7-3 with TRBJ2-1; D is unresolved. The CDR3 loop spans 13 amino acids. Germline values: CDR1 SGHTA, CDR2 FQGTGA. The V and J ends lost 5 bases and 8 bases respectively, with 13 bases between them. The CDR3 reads CASSLNPAYEQFF. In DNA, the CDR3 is TGTGCCAGCAGCCTAAACCCCGCCTATGAGCAGTTCTTC.

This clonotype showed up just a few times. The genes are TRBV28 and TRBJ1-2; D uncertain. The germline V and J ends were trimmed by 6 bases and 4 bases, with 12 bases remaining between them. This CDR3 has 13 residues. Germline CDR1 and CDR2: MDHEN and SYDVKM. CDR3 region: CASRSPGSYGYTF. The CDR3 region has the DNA TGTGCCAGCAGATCTCCGGGGTCCTATGGCTACACCTTC.

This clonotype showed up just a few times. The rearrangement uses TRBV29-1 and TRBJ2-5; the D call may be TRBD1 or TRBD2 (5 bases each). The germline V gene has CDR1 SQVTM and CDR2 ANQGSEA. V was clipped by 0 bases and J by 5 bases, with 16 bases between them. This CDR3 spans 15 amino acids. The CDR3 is CSVEDEGLGVETQYF. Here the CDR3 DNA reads TGCAGCGTTGAAGACGAGGGGCTGGGGGTGGAGACCCAGTACTTC. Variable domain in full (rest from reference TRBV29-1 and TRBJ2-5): SAVISQKPSRDICQRGTSLTIQCQVDSQVTMMFWYRQQPGQSLTLIATANQGSEATYESGFVIDKFPISRPNLTFSTLTVSNMSPEDSSIYLCSVEDEGLGVETQYFGPGTRLLVL.

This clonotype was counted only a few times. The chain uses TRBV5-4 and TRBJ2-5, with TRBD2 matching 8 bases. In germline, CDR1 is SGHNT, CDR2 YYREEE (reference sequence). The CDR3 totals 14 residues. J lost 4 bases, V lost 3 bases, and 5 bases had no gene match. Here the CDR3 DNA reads TGTGCCAGCAGCTCTACCGGGACTAGAGAGACCCAGTACTTC. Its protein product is CASSSTGTRETQYF.

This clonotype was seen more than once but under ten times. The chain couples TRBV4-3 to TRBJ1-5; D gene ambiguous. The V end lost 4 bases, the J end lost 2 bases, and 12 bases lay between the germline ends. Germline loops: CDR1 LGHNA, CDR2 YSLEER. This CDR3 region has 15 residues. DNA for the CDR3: TGCGCCAGCAGCCCATCCTTCAACGGCAATCAGCCCCAGCATTTT. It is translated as CASSPSFNGNQPQHF.

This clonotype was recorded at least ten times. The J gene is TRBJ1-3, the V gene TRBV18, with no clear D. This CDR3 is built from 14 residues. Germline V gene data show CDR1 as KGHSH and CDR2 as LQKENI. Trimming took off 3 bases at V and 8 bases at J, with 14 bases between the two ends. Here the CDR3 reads CASSPSGGLHTIYF. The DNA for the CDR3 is TGTGCCAGCTCACCTTCGGGCGGACTACACACCATATATTTT. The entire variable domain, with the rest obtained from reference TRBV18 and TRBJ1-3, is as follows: NAGVMQNPRHLVRRRGQEARLRCSPMKGHSHVYWYRQLPEEGLKFMVYLQKENIIDESGMPKERFSAEFPKEGPSILRIQQVVRGDSAAYFCASSPSGGLHTIYFGEGSWLTVV.

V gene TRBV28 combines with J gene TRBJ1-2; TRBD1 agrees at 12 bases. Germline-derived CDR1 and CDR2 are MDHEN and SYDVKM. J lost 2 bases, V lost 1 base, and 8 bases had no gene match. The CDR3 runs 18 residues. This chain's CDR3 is CASSLLSGTGGPNYGYTF. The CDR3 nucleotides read TGTGCCAGCAGTTTATTATCCGGGACAGGGGGCCCCAACTATGGCTACACCTTC.

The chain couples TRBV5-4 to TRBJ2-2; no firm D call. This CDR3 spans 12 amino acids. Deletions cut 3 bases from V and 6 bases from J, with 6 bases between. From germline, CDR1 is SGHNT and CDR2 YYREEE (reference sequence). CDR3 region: CASSYHAGELFF. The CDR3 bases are TGTGCCAGCAGCTATCACGCCGGGGAGCTGTTTTTT.

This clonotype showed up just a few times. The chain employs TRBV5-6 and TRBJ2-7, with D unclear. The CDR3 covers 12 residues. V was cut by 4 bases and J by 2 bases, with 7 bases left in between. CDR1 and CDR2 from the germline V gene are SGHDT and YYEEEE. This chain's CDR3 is CASSHRAYEQYF. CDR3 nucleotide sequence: TGTGCCAGCAGCCACCGGGCCTACGAGCAGTACTTC. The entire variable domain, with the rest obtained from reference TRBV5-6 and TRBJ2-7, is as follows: DAGVTQSPTHLIKTRGQQVTLRCSPKSGHDTVSWYQQALGQGPQFIFQYYEEEERQRGNFPDRFSGHQFPNYSSELNVNALLLGDSALYLCASSHRAYEQYFGPGTRLTVT.

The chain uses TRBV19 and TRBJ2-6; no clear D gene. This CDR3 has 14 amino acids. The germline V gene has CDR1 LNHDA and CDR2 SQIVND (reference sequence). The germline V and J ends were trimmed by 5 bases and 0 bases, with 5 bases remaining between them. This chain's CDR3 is CASSVSSGANVLTF. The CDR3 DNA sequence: TGTGCCAGTAGTGTTAGCTCTGGGGCCAACGTCCTGACTTTC.

The CDR3 reads CASSETGAGSIYGYTF. The CDR3 DNA follows: TGCGCCAGCAGTGAAACCGGTGCAGGGAGTATTTATGGCTACACCTTC. This chain links TRBV10-2 with TRBJ1-2; a weak D match, TRBD1 (5 bases). The CDR3 covers 16 residues. V lost 3 bases and J lost 5, with 19 bases in between. Germline V lookup: CDR1 WSHSY, CDR2 SAAADI.

CDR3 bases: TGCGCCAGCAGAGACTACAATGAGCAGTTCTTC. Translated: CASRDYNEQFF. V usage is TRBV10-2 and J usage is TRBJ2-1; D is ambiguous. CDR1 and CDR2 from the germline V gene are WSHSY and SAAADI. With 6 bases removed from V and 3 bases from J, the gap between germline ends came to 3 bases. This CDR3 contains 11 residues.